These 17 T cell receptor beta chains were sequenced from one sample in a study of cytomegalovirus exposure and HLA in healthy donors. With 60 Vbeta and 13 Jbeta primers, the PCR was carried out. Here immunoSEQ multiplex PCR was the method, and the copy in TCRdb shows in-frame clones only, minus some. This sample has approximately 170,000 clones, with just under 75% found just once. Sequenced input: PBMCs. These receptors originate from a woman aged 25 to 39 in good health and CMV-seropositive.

CDR3 bases: TGTGCCAGCAGCTTTGTAGCGGGAGGGCAGGCAGATACGCAGTATTTT. Protein sequence: CASSFVAGGQADTQYF. This rearrangement joins TRBV7-9 to TRBJ2-3; 11 nucleotides line up with TRBD2. The CDR3 contains 16 residues. Germline V CDR1 and CDR2: SEHNR, FQNEAQ (reference sequence). J gave up 4 bases and V 3 bases, and 6 bases lay outside the gene matches.

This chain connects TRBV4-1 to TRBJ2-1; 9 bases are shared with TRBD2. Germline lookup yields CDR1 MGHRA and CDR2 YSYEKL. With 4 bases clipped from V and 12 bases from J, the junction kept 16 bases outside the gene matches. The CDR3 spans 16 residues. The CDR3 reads CASSPSLSGSRVSQFF. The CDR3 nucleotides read TGCGCCAGCAGCCCATCACTTAGCGGGAGTAGGGTTTCGCAGTTCTTC.

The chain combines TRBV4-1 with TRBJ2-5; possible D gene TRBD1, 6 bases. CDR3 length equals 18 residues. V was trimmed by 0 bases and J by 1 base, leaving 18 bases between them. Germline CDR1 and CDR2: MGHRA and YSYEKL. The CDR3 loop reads CASSQDHPALDSQETQYF. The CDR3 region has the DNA TGCGCCAGCAGCCAAGATCATCCCGCATTGGACAGCCAAGAGACCCAGTACTTC.

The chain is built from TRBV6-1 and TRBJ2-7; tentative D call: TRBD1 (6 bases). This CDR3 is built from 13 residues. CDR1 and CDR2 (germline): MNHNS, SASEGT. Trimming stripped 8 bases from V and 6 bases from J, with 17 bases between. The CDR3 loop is CASLDGVGGEQYF. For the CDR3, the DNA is TGTGCCAGCCTCGACGGGGTAGGGGGCGAGCAGTACTTC.

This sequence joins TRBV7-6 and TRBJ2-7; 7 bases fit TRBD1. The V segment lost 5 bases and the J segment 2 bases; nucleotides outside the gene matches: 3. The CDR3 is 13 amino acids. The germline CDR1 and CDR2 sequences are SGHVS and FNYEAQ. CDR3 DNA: TGTGCCAGCAGCAGGGACAGAGCCTACGAGCAGTACTTC. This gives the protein CASSRDRAYEQYF.

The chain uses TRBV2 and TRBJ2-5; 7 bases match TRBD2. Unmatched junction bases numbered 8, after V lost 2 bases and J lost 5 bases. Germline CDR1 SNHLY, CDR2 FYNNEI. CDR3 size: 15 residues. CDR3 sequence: CASSEIGGRVETQYF. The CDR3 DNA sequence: TGTGCCAGCAGTGAAATCGGCGGGAGAGTCGAGACCCAGTACTTC.

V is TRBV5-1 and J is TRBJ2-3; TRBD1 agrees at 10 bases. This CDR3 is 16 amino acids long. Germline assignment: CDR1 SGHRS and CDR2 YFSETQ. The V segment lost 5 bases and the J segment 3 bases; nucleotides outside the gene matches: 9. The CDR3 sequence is CASRKRQGAPTDTQYF. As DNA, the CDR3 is TGCGCCAGCAGAAAGAGACAGGGGGCTCCAACAGATACGCAGTATTTT.

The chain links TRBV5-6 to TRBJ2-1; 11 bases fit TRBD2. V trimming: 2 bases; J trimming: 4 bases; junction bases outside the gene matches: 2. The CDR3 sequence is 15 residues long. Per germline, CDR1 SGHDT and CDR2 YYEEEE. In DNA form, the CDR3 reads TGTGCCAGCAGCTTAGGGACTAGCGGTTACAATGAGCAGTTCTTC. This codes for CASSLGTSGYNEQFF.

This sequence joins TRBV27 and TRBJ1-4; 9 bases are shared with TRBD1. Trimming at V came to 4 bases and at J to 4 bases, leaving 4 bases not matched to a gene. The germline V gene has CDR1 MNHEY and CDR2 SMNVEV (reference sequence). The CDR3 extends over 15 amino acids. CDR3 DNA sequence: TGTGCCAGCAGTTCCTTGGACAGGGGTAATGAAAAACTGTTTTTT. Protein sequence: CASSSLDRGNEKLFF. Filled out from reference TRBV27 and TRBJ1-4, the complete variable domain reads EAQVTQNPRYLITVTGKKLTVTCSQNMNHEYMSWYRQDPGLGLRQIYYSMNVEVTDKGDVPEGYKVSRKEKRNFPLILESPSPNQTSLYFCASSSLDRGNEKLFFGSGTQLSVL.

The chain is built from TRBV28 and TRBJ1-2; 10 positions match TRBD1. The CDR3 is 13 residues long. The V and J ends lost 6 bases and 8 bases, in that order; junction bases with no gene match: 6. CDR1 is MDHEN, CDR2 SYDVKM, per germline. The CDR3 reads CASRWTGGTGYTF. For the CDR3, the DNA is TGTGCCAGCAGATGGACAGGGGGTACGGGCTACACCTTC.

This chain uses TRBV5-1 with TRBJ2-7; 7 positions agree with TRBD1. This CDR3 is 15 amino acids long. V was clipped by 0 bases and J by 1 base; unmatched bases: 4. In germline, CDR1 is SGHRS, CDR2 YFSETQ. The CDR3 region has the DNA TGCGCCAGCAGCTTGGTTGAGACAGGGTCCTACGAGCAGTACTTC. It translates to CASSLVETGSYEQYF.

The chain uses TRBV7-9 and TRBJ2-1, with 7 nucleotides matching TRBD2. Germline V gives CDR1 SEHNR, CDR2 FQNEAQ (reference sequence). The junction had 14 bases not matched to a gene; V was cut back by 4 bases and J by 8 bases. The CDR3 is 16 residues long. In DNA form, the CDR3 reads TGTGCCAGCAGCTCCCTCGAGGCAGCGGGGAGGGATGAGCAGTTCTTC. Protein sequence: CASSSLEAAGRDEQFF.

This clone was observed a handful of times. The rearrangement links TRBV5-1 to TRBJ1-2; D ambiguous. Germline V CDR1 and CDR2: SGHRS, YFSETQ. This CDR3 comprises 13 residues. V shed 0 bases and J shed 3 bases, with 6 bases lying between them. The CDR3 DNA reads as TGCGCCAGCAGCTTGGTCGGGGACTATGGCTACACCTTC. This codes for CASSLVGDYGYTF.

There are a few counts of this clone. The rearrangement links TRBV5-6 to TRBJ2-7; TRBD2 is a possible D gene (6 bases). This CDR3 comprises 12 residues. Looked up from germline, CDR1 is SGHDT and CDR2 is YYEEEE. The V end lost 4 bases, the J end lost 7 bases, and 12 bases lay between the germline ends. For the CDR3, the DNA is TGTGCCAGCAGCGGGGGACTCCGAGAGCAGTACTTC. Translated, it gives CASSGGLREQYF.

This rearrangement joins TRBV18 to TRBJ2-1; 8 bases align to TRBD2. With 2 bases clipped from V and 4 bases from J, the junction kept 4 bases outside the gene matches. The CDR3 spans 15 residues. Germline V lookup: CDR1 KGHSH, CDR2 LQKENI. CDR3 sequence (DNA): TGTGCCAGCTCACCAACTAGCGGAGATTACAATGAGCAGTTCTTC. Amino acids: CASSPTSGDYNEQFF.

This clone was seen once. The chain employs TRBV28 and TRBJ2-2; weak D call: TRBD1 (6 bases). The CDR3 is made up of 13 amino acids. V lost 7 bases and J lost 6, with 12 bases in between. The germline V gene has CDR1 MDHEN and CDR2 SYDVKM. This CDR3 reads CASTLDSSGELFF. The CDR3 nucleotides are TGTGCCAGCACCTTGGACAGTTCCGGGGAGCTGTTTTTT.

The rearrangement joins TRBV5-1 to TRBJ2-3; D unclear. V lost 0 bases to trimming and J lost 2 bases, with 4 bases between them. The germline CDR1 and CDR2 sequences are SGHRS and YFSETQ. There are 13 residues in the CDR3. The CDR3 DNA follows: TGCGCCAGCAGCTTGGACTACACAGATACGCAGTATTTT. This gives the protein CASSLDYTDTQYF.